Below, 16 T cell receptor beta chains from the same sample are listed, as sequenced in a study of molecular identifiers for immune sequencing clone quantification. TCRdb analysed the PCR reads with MiXCR anew, one entry per CDR3 protein. The data hold under 350,000 distinct CDR3 sequences, with roughly 24% observed a single time. Input material: naive CD8+ T cells from blood, with Jurkat cell RNA spiked in. This sample's subset: FACS-sorted CD8+CD4-CCR7+CD45RA+ naive T cells. These receptor sequences come from a human donor in good health. Some libraries in this study had Jurkat cell RNA spiked in.

This chain uses TRBV4-3 with TRBJ1-3; D not certain. The CDR3 extends over 15 amino acids. Germline CDR1 is LGHNA and CDR2 is YSLEER. V lost 1 base to trimming and J lost 0 bases, with 7 bases between them. CDR3 DNA sequence: TGCGCCAGCAGCCAAGGGACGGTCTCTGGAAACACCATATATTTT. Protein product: CASSQGTVSGNTIYF.

V gene TRBV11-2 combines with J gene TRBJ2-3; the D gene is possibly TRBD2 (7 bases). V was trimmed by 0 bases and J by 6 bases, leaving 13 bases between them. Germline-derived CDR1 and CDR2 are SGHAT and FQNNGV. The CDR3 contains 15 residues. CDR3 loop: CASSLEGAGADTQYF. The DNA for the CDR3 is TGTGCCAGCAGCTTAGAGGGCGCGGGGGCCGATACGCAGTATTTT.

This clonotype was seen a few times. The chain recombines TRBV4-2 with TRBJ2-1; the match to TRBD2 covers 13 bases. Losses at the gene ends were 4 bases for V and 6 bases for J; bases not matched to a gene: 3. The CDR3 extends over 15 amino acids. Per germline, CDR1 LGHNA and CDR2 YNFKEQ. The CDR3 here is CASSPTSGRGNEQFF. The CDR3 DNA reads TGTGCCAGCAGCCCCACTAGCGGGAGGGGCAATGAGCAGTTCTTC.

The chain is built from TRBV29-1 and TRBJ2-5; 10 nucleotides line up with TRBD1. This CDR3 region has 15 residues. The trim removed 7 bases at V and 5 bases at J, leaving 13 bases unmatched. CDR1 and CDR2 from the germline V gene are SQVTM and ANQGSEA. CDR3 residues: CSAGERGQGGETQYF. The CDR3 DNA follows: TGCAGCGCTGGAGAACGAGGACAGGGGGGTGAGACCCAGTACTTC. Full variable domain (outside the CDR3, taken from reference TRBV29-1 and TRBJ2-5): SAVISQKPSRDICQRGTSLTIQCQVDSQVTMMFWYRQQPGQSLTLIATANQGSEATYESGFVIDKFPISRPNLTFSTLTVSNMSPEDSSIYLCSAGERGQGGETQYFGPGTRLLVL.

This chain uses TRBV2 with TRBJ2-3; D not resolved. Trimming pared 1 base from V and 1 base from J, leaving 12 bases between. The V gene's germline CDR1 is SNHLY and CDR2 FYNNEI. The CDR3 loop spans 16 amino acids. CDR3 nucleotides: TGTGCCAGCAGTGAAGTGGCACGGATGGGCACAGATACGCAGTATTTT. Translating it yields CASSEVARMGTDTQYF. Combining the CDR3 with reference TRBV2 and TRBJ2-3 gives the whole variable domain EPEVTQTPSHQVTQMGQEVILRCVPISNHLYFYWYRQILGQKVEFLVSFYNNEISEKSEIFDDQFSVERPDGSNFTLKIRSTKLEDSAMYFCASSEVARMGTDTQYFGPGTRLTVL.

V usage is TRBV12-3 or TRBV12-4 and J usage is TRBJ1-1; 8 positions match TRBD1. V lost 4 bases to trimming and J lost 5 bases; unmatched junction nucleotides: 6. The CDR3 consists of 14 residues. For the CDR3, the DNA is TGTGCCAGCAGTTCATCAGGGGGCCTTACTGAAGCTTTCTTT. Protein product: CASSSSGGLTEAFF.

V and J are TRBV12-3 or TRBV12-4 and TRBJ2-3; D is ambiguous. The CDR3 covers 14 residues. V lost 3 bases to trimming and J lost 2 bases, with 9 bases between them. CDR3 protein: CASSLASITDTQYF. CDR3 in DNA: TGTGCCAGCAGTTTGGCCTCAATCACAGATACGCAGTATTTT.

This clonotype was seen at least ten times. CDR3 in DNA: TGTGCCAGCTCAATATCCGGCTACGAGCAGTACTTC. Protein product: CASSISGYEQYF. The rearrangement links TRBV18 to TRBJ2-7; D gene ambiguous. In germline, CDR1 is KGHSH, CDR2 LQKENI. There are 12 residues in the CDR3. With 5 bases removed from V and 3 bases from J, the gap between germline ends came to 8 bases.

The chain is built from TRBV20-1 and TRBJ1-4; TRBD1 might be the D (6 bases). The CDR3 contains 18 residues. The germline CDR1 and CDR2 sequences are DFQATT and SNEGSKA (reference sequence). Trimming stripped 0 bases from V and 5 bases from J, with 22 bases between. CDR3 sequence reads: CSARETQGPSSSNEKLFF. CDR3 nucleotides: TGCAGTGCTAGAGAAACACAGGGCCCGAGTAGTTCCAATGAAAAACTGTTTTTT.

The table lists this clonotype with a few counts. The chain combines TRBV5-5 with TRBJ2-2; D is uncertain. Germline values: CDR1 SGHKS, CDR2 YYEKEE (reference sequence). The CDR3 has 16 residues. V lost 2 bases to trimming and J lost 0 bases, with 11 bases between them. CDR3 in amino acids: CASSLWDNANTGELFF. DNA of the CDR3: TGTGCCAGCAGCTTATGGGATAACGCGAACACCGGGGAGCTGTTTTTT.

The chain couples TRBV4-1 to TRBJ1-1; 9 bases are shared with TRBD1. The CDR3 consists of 13 residues. The V gene end was trimmed by 1 base and the J gene end by 10 bases; junction bases not matched to a gene: 4. CDR1 and CDR2 from the germline V gene are MGHRA and YSYEKL. The chain's CDR3 is CASSQGTGEGAFF. The CDR3, as DNA: TGCGCCAGCAGCCAAGGGACAGGGGAGGGAGCTTTCTTT.

This clonotype was seen only a few times. The chain has TRBV12-3 or TRBV12-4 and TRBJ2-7; 8 bases map to TRBD1. This CDR3 comprises 19 residues. After removal of 6 bases from V and 1 base from J, the junction contained 20 bases not matched to a gene. This CDR3 is CASSGVRDRGRFDSYEQYF. CDR3 nucleotides: TGTGCCAGCAGCGGGGTGCGTGACAGGGGACGTTTCGATTCCTACGAGCAGTACTTC.

Remarks on this clonotype: At one boundary the junction diverges from the germline segment, which might be a read error. V gene TRBV28 combines with J gene TRBJ2-1, with TRBD2 matching 8 bases. The CDR3 is 16 residues long. Germline lookup yields CDR1 MDHEN and CDR2 SYDVKM. The CDR3 region has the DNA TGTGCCAGCAGTTCGTCTAGCGGGTGTGTGACGAATGAACAGTTCTTC. Translation: CASSSSSGCVTNEQFF.

This clonotype was detected only a few times. The chain carries TRBV3-1 and TRBJ2-2; no firm D call. The CDR3 is 15 residues long. Germline CDR1 and CDR2: LGHDT and YNNKEL (reference sequence). Between the trimmed V and J ends, which lost 0 bases and 2 bases, there was a span of 7 bases. The CDR3, as DNA: TGTGCCAGCAGCCAAGAGCGACTTAACACCGGGGAGCTGTTTTTT. This gives the protein CASSQERLNTGELFF.

This clonotype was found a few times. The rearrangement joins TRBV18 to TRBJ2-3; 9 bases are shared with TRBD2. The germline gives CDR1 KGHSH, CDR2 LQKENI. The length of the CDR3 is 16 residues. The junction had 8 bases not matched to a gene; V was cut back by 3 bases and J by 4 bases. Here the CDR3 DNA reads TGTGCCAGCTCACCCCTTAGCGGGGGTGTCTCAGATACGCAGTATTTT. It is translated as CASSPLSGGVSDTQYF.

Many counts were recorded for this clonotype. This rearrangement joins TRBV30 to TRBJ1-1; 8 bases line up with TRBD1. This CDR3 is built from 12 residues. Germline V lookup: CDR1 GTSNPN, CDR2 SVGIG (reference sequence). The J segment lost 4 bases and the V segment lost 5 bases, leaving 3 bases of the junction unmatched. The DNA for the CDR3 is TGTGCCTGGGATACAGGGGGCACTGAAGCTTTCTTT. The encoded protein is CAWDTGGTEAFF.